This is a list of T cell receptor beta chains from one sample in a study of T cells in Graves' hyperthyroidism and ophthalmopathy. TCRdb itself ran the multiplex PCR reads through MiXCR, one entry per CDR3 protein. This sample has about 640,000 distinct CDR3 sequences, with 45% found just once. The sample taken for sequencing was peripheral blood or thyroid tissue (not recorded which). These receptors were obtained from an adult man with Graves' disease, either hyperthyroidism or ophthalmopathy (not recorded which). Each CDR3 is given with its conserved first and last residue. Each record gives: clone size, J gene, V gene, D gene, CDR3 DNA, CDR3 protein. The D gene is left open where the match is weak. Size is stated for part of the rows, as once, few or many counts, or as a class when the clone is expanded.

-	TRBJ2-7	TRBV5-1	TRBD1	TGCGCCAGCAGCTCGTGGGCTCCGGGACAGGGGCGATACTACGAGCAGTACTTC	CASSSWAPGQGRYYEQYF
-	TRBJ1-5	TRBV15	-	TGTGCCGCCAGCAGAAGTGGCCAGAGCAATCAGCCCCAGCATTTT	CAASRSGQSNQPQHF
many	TRBJ1-1	TRBV19	-	TGTGCCAGTACCAACAGGGTGACTGAAGCTTTCTTT	CASTNRVTEAFF
-	TRBJ1-2	TRBV20-1	-	TGCAGTGGGAGGGCGCAAGAGGACGGCTACACCTTC	CSGRAQEDGYTF
many	TRBJ2-7	TRBV29-1	TRBD2	TGCAGCGTGAGACTAGCGGGAAGAGGCGAGCAGTACTTC	CSVRLAGRGEQYF
many	TRBJ1-1	TRBV12-3/TRBV12-4	TRBD1	TGTGCCAGCACCAGGACAGGGCTAACCACTGAAGCTTTCTTT	CASTRTGLTTEAFF
-	TRBJ1-1	TRBV9	-	TGTGCCAGCAGCTCTTCCGACAGGAACACTGAAGCTTTCTTT	CASSSSDRNTEAFF
few	TRBJ2-7	TRBV12-3/TRBV12-4	-	TGTGCCAGCAGCTTCGCAGAGAACGAGCAGTACTTC	CASSFAENEQYF
-	TRBJ1-4	TRBV29-1	-	TGCAGCGTTGGGACGGGGGGCCGGAGTGAAAAACTGTTTTTT	CSVGTGGRSEKLFF
-	TRBJ2-5	TRBV10-3	-	TGTGCCATCGTACAGGGCAGTGAGACCCAGTACTTC	CAIVQGSETQYF
-	TRBJ2-7	TRBV5-1	TRBD2	TGCGCCAGCAGCCGGACTAGCTCCTACGAGCAGTACTTC	CASSRTSSYEQYF
-	TRBJ2-5	TRBV20-1	TRBD1	TGCAGTGCTGGTAGACAGGGGGACCAAGAGACCCAGTACTTC	CSAGRQGDQETQYF
-	TRBJ2-2	TRBV24-1	TRBD1	TGTGCCACCAGTGTCCCACCCGGGACAGGGCCCAACACCGGGGAGCTGTTTTTT	CATSVPPGTGPNTGELFF
-	TRBJ1-1	TRBV29-1	-	TGCAGCTTGGTCTCGGGGGACACTGAAGCTTTCTTT	CSLVSGDTEAFF
many	TRBJ2-5	TRBV7-9	TRBD2	TGTGCCAGCAGCTTAGCAGGGACTAACCAAGAGACCCAGTACTTC	CASSLAGTNQETQYF
-	TRBJ2-5	TRBV3-1	TRBD1	TGTGCCAGCAGCGAAGGGACAGGGGGCGTGGAGACCCAGTACTTC	CASSEGTGGVETQYF
many	TRBJ1-5	TRBV10-3	-	TGTGCCATCAGGACAGATAATCAGCCCCAGCATTTT	CAIRTDNQPQHF
many	TRBJ1-6	TRBV2	TRBD1	TGTGCCAGCAGTGAGGACAGGGATTCACCCCTCCACTTT	CASSEDRDSPLHF
many	TRBJ1-6	TRBV9	TRBD1	TGTGCCAGCAGCTTAGGCGCCGGGACAGTAAATTCACCCCTCCACTTT	CASSLGAGTVNSPLHF
few	TRBJ1-5	TRBV20-1	TRBD1	TGCAGTGCTAGATCCACAGGGGGCCATCAGCCCCAGCATTTT	CSARSTGGHQPQHF
-	TRBJ2-7	TRBV7-2	-	TGTGCCAGCAGCGTTGACTTTCAGCAGTACTTC	CASSVDFQQYF
-	TRBJ2-6	TRBV7-2	-	TGTGCCAGCAGCTGGACCAGGGACTCTGGGGCCAACGTCCTGACTTTC	CASSWTRDSGANVLTF
once	TRBJ1-2	TRBV14	-	TGTGCCAGCAGCGTTGATGGCGGCGCTAACTATGGCTACACCTTC	CASSVDGGANYGYTF
many	TRBJ1-1	TRBV19	-	TGTGCCAGTAGTATGGGTTGGAGCCTGAACACTGAAGCTTTCTTT	CASSMGWSLNTEAFF
-	TRBJ2-5	TRBV24-1	-	TGTGCCACCAGTGGTCACCGGGACGTCGAGACCCAGTACTTC	CATSGHRDVETQYF
-	TRBJ1-5	TRBV7-2	TRBD1	TGTGCCAGCAGCCACCGGGACAGGGATCAGCCCCAGCATTTT	CASSHRDRDQPQHF
-	TRBJ2-5	TRBV7-6	TRBD2	TGTGCCAGCAGCCAAGACCGACTAGCGGGAGGAGTAGAGACCCAGTACTTC	CASSQDRLAGGVETQYF
-	TRBJ2-5	TRBV29-1	-	TGCAGCTTAGTTACGTCGTGGGGTGGAGAGACCCAGTACTTC	CSLVTSWGGETQYF
many	TRBJ1-4	TRBV2	-	TGTGCCAGCAGTGAACGGGCAAATGAAAAACTGTTTTTT	CASSERANEKLFF
many	TRBJ1-2	TRBV7-9	TRBD1	TGTGCCAGCACCGGGACAGCCCAGGCTGGCTACACCTTC	CASTGTAQAGYTF
many	TRBJ1-5	TRBV12-3/TRBV12-4	-	TGTGCCAGCAGCCCCGGGATCAATCAGCCCCAGCATTTT	CASSPGINQPQHF
many	TRBJ1-1	TRBV24-1	-	TGTGCCACCAGTGATGGCCAGACGAACACTGAAGCTTTCTTT	CATSDGQTNTEAFF
many	TRBJ2-7	TRBV10-3	TRBD2	TGTGCCATCAGTGAGTCTGGTAGCGGGAGCTCCGAGCAGTACTTC	CAISESGSGSSEQYF
-	TRBJ2-7	TRBV7-9	TRBD2	TGTGCCAGCAGCGATTTAGCGGGGGGGGACTCCTACGAGCAGTACTTC	CASSDLAGGDSYEQYF
-	TRBJ2-6	TRBV2	-	TGTGCCAGCAGTGAAGCGCGGGGACCTGGGGCCAACGTCCTGACTTTC	CASSEARGPGANVLTF
many	TRBJ1-2	TRBV6-5	-	TGTGCCAGCAGTTACTCCGTCGACGGAGCTACTAATGGCTACACCTTC	CASSYSVDGATNGYTF
many	TRBJ2-5	TRBV7-9	TRBD1	TGTGCCAGCAGCTTAGCGACAGGGAGAGGGCAAGAGACCCAGTACTTC	CASSLATGRGQETQYF
few	TRBJ2-7	TRBV20-1	TRBD2	TGCAGTGCTGTTGGACTAGCGGGAGTGGAAGAGCAGTACTTC	CSAVGLAGVEEQYF
-	TRBJ1-2	TRBV15	-	TGTGCCACCAGCAGATCCCAGGGTAACAATGGCTACACCTTC	CATSRSQGNNGYTF
-	TRBJ1-1	TRBV9	-	TGTGCCAGCACCTTGGCCCCCGCAGTGGACACTGAAGCTTTCTTT	CASTLAPAVDTEAFF
-	TRBJ2-7	TRBV15	TRBD1	TGTGCCACCAGCAGAGTGACAGGGGGCGAGCAGTACTTC	CATSRVTGGEQYF
many	TRBJ1-1	TRBV10-3	-	TGTGCCATCAGTGAGTCGACCAGGGATCGTGAAGCTTTCTTT	CAISESTRDREAFF
many	TRBJ1-2	TRBV24-1	-	TGTGCCACCAGTGAAACAGGGTACGACTATGGCTACACCTTC	CATSETGYDYGYTF
-	TRBJ1-2	TRBV20-1	-	TGCAGTGCTAGACACTCGGAAGACTATGGCTACACCTTC	CSARHSEDYGYTF
-	TRBJ1-2	TRBV5-1	-	TGCGCCAGCTACCCCCACGTTTCCCCGGAAAACAGGGAGAAGCCTAACTATGGCTACACCTTC	CASYPHVSPENREKPNYGYTF
once	TRBJ2-7	TRBV10-3	TRBD1	TGTGCCATCAGTTACCAGGACAGGGCAACCTACGAGCAGTACTTC	CAISYQDRATYEQYF
once	TRBJ1-5	TRBV19	-	TGTGCCAGTAGTATGGGGCAGGGGACCATTAGCAATCAGCCCCAGCATTTT	CASSMGQGTISNQPQHF
-	TRBJ2-7	TRBV10-3	TRBD1	TGTGCCATCAGTGCGACTGGGACAGTCGCCTACGAGCAGTACTTC	CAISATGTVAYEQYF
-	TRBJ2-5	TRBV7-3	TRBD2	TGTGCCAGCAGCTTAACAGCGGGAACAGTAAACCAAGAGACCCAGTACTTC	CASSLTAGTVNQETQYF
-	TRBJ1-1	TRBV12-3/TRBV12-4	TRBD1	TGTGCCAGCACCCAACAGGGGGTAGACACTGAAGCTTTCTTT	CASTQQGVDTEAFF
-	TRBJ2-5	TRBV7-8	TRBD2	TGTGCCAGCAGCTTAGGCCGGACTAGCGGGGGGACAGCGGAGACCCAGTACTTC	CASSLGRTSGGTAETQYF
few	TRBJ1-1	TRBV29-1	-	TGCAGCGTTGGAAGGACAAGGGAAAGTGCGCGGGCTTTCTTT	CSVGRTRESARAFF